The next 14 T cell receptor beta chains were all read from a single sample in a study of cytomegalovirus exposure and HLA in healthy donors. PCR involved 60 Vbeta and 13 Jbeta primers. Data came from immunoSEQ multiplex PCR; TCRdb stores just in-frame clones and leaves some out. This table holds about 150,000 clones, roughly 82% found once. Sequenced sample: PBMCs. All receptors come from a woman between 50 and 59 years old in good health and CMV-seropositive.

This chain uses TRBV7-2 with TRBJ1-2; 7 nucleotides agree with TRBD1. Germline CDR1 and CDR2: SGHTA and FQGNSA. The trim removed 5 bases at V and 8 bases at J, leaving 11 bases unmatched. The CDR3 sequence is 14 residues long. The CDR3 DNA reads TGTGCCAGCAGCCCATACCTCGGACAGGACGGCTACACCTTC. Translating it yields CASSPYLGQDGYTF.

The rearrangement links TRBV27 to TRBJ2-7; 9 bases align to TRBD1. The CDR3 has 13 amino acids. CDR1 MNHEY and CDR2 SMNVEV come from the germline V gene (reference sequence). V shed 5 bases and J 3 bases; nucleotides not matched to a gene: 2. The CDR3 protein is CASSAGQGYEQYF. The CDR3 DNA reads TGTGCCAGCAGTGCGGGACAGGGCTACGAGCAGTACTTC.

V is TRBV6-1 and J is TRBJ2-7, with TRBD2 matching 9 bases. This CDR3 contains 15 residues. V dropped 5 bases and J dropped 7; count of bases not matched to a gene: 12. Germline assignment: CDR1 MNHNS and CDR2 SASEGT. CDR3 protein: CASSPSPSGVKEQYF. CDR3 nucleotides: TGTGCCAGCAGTCCCTCCCCTAGCGGGGTTAAAGAGCAGTACTTC.

The J gene is TRBJ2-3, the V gene TRBV28; 9 bases are shared with TRBD2. The J segment lost 6 bases and the V segment lost 8 bases, leaving 6 bases of the junction unmatched. The CDR3 extends over 13 amino acids. Germline V CDR1 and CDR2: MDHEN, SYDVKM. CDR3 sequence reads: CASGGLARDTQYF. The CDR3 DNA sequence: TGTGCCAGCGGGGGACTAGCACGCGATACGCAGTATTTT.

V gene TRBV29-1 combines with J gene TRBJ1-4; D may be TRBD1 (5 bases). The CDR3 totals 18 residues. V was trimmed by 6 bases and J by 7 bases, leaving 30 bases between them. Per germline, CDR1 SQVTM and CDR2 ANQGSEA. The CDR3, as DNA: TGCAGCGTCCCCGTAGTAGACAGTTACGTCCCCTTTAGTGAAAAACTGTTTTTT. Protein: CSVPVVDSYVPFSEKLFF.

V is TRBV19 and J is TRBJ1-4, with unresolved D. The CDR3 is 14 residues long. Trimming pared 3 bases from V and 5 bases from J, leaving 10 bases between. CDR1 is LNHDA, CDR2 SQIVND, per germline (reference sequence). CDR3 loop: CASSIASGNEKLFF. The CDR3 DNA follows: TGTGCCAGTAGTATCGCGTCCGGGAATGAAAAACTGTTTTTT.

This sequence joins TRBV7-9 and TRBJ1-1; perhaps TRBD1 as D (5 bases). Trimming took off 10 bases at V and 0 bases at J, with 12 bases between the two ends. CDR1 is SEHNR and CDR2 is FQNEAQ in the germline V gene (reference sequence). The CDR3 has 13 amino acids. CDR3 sequence: CATGGYMNTEAFF. CDR3 in DNA: TGTGCCACCGGGGGGTACATGAACACTGAAGCTTTCTTT.

This clone was observed a handful of times. The CDR3 here is CASSLPGQGYNEQFF. CDR3 DNA: TGTGCCAGCAGCCTGCCCGGGCAGGGGTACAATGAGCAGTTCTTC. The chain recombines TRBV5-4 with TRBJ2-1, with D perhaps matching TRBD1 (6 bases). Per germline, CDR1 SGHNT and CDR2 YYREEE (reference sequence). The V end was cut by 4 bases, the J end by 4 bases, with 15 bases between. This CDR3 is built from 15 residues.

The chain is built from TRBV7-9 and TRBJ1-1; tentatively, D is TRBD1 (5 bases). CDR1 and CDR2 (germline): SEHNR, FQNEAQ (reference sequence). Deletions cut 4 bases from V and 4 bases from J, with 16 bases between. There are 15 residues in the CDR3. CDR3 protein: CASSSRVSPGTEAFF. The CDR3 DNA follows: TGTGCCAGCAGCTCCAGGGTTTCCCCGGGCACTGAAGCTTTCTTT. The full variable domain, completed using reference TRBV7-9 and TRBJ1-1, is DTGVSQNPRHKITKRGQNVTFRCDPISEHNRLYWYRQTLGQGPEFLTYFQNEAQLEKSRLLSDRFSAERPKGSFSTLEIQRTEQGDSAMYLCASSSRVSPGTEAFFGQGTRLTVV.

The chain combines TRBV10-3 with TRBJ1-2; 12 nucleotides line up with TRBD1. The CDR3 has 15 residues. The V gene end was trimmed by 6 bases and the J gene end by 6 bases; junction bases not matched to a gene: 8. The V gene's germline CDR1 is ENHRY and CDR2 SYGVKD. Here the CDR3 reads CAIRTGTGGADGYTF. CDR3 nucleotides: TGTGCCATCAGGACCGGGACAGGGGGCGCAGATGGCTACACCTTC.

This chain uses TRBV2 with TRBJ2-3; 9 nucleotides align to TRBD2. Trimming took 8 bases from V and 3 from J; bases not matched to a gene: 9. CDR3 length: 15 residues. Germline loops: CDR1 SNHLY, CDR2 FYNNEI. The CDR3 DNA sequence: TGTGCCAGCGTGTTGGGCGGGGGGGGTACAGATACGCAGTATTTT. It yields the protein CASVLGGGGTDTQYF.

The chain recombines TRBV9 with TRBJ2-7; 9 bases agree with TRBD1. The V gene end was trimmed by 3 bases and the J gene end by 3 bases; junction bases not matched to a gene: 4. There are 14 residues in the CDR3. Germline assignment: CDR1 SGDLS and CDR2 YYNGEE. The CDR3 spells CASSGGQGGYEQYF. The CDR3 DNA is TGTGCCAGCAGCGGGGGACAGGGCGGCTACGAGCAGTACTTC.

The CDR3 DNA reads TGCGCCAGCAGCCAAGAGGCCACAGGGTTGGTCCATGGCTACACCTTC. Its protein product is CASSQEATGLVHGYTF. This rearrangement joins TRBV4-1 to TRBJ1-2; the D gene is possibly TRBD1 (6 bases). Germline V gene lookup returns CDR1 MGHRA and CDR2 YSYEKL. The CDR3 runs 16 residues. V was trimmed by 0 bases and J by 6 bases, leaving 17 bases between them.

V and J are TRBV10-1 and TRBJ2-3, with 9 bases lining up with TRBD1. CDR3 length equals 15 residues. The germline V gene encodes CDR1 WNHNN and CDR2 SYGVQD (reference sequence). V dropped 9 bases and J dropped 1; count of bases not matched to a gene: 8. CDR3 coding DNA: TGCGCCAGTTCTACAGGGGGCTCAGGCACAGATACGCAGTATTTT. Residues: CASSTGGSGTDTQYF.